This TCR beta chain was obtained from a study of CD8 T cells in Susac syndrome. In regard to this clonotype: As yet, its antigen is unknown.

Random hexamers were used to reverse transcribe about 0.5 to 1 ug of RNA. Each CDR3 protein is one row after TCRdb ran MiXCR on the immunoSEQ multiplex PCR reads. The sample includes 95,000 to 150,000 distinct CDR3 sequences, 90% to 95% of them seen just once. Germline loops: CDR1 SEHNR, CDR2 FQNEAQ (reference sequence). V gave up 3 bases and J gave up 3 bases, with 6 bases separating them. The CDR3 contains 12 residues. Study-level results: In Susac syndrome, CD8+ expansion was highest in TEMRA and active disease.

The genes are TRBV7-9 and TRBJ2-7; no reliable D call. The sample was CD8+ T cells from PBMCs. The TCR originated in a human donor with Susac syndrome. The CDR3 DNA reads TGTGCCAGCAGCTTCGCAGACTACGAGCAGTACTTC. Protein product: CASSFADYEQYF.